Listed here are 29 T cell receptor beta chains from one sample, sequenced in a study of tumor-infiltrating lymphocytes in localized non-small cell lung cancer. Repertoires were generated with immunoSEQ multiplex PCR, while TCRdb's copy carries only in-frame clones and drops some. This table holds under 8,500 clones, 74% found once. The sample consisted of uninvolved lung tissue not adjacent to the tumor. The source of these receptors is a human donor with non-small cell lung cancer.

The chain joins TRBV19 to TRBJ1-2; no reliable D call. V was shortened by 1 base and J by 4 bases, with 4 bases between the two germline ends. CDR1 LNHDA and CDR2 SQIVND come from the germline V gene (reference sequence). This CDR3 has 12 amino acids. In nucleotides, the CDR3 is TGTGCCAGTAGTATAGGACCCTATGGCTACACCTTC. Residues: CASSIGPYGYTF.

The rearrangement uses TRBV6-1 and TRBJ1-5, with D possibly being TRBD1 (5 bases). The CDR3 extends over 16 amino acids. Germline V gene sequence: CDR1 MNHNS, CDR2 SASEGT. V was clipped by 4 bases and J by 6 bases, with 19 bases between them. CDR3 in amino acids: CASSAQGGAGFQPQHF. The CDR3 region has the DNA TGTGCCAGCAGTGCACAAGGCGGGGCAGGGTTTCAGCCCCAGCATTTT.

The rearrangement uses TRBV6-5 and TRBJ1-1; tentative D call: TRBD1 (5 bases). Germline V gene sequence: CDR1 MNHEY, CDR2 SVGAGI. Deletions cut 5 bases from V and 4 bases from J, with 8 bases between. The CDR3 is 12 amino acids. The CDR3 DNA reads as TGTGCCAGCAGTGTCGGGGGCACTGAAGCTTTCTTT. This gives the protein CASSVGGTEAFF.

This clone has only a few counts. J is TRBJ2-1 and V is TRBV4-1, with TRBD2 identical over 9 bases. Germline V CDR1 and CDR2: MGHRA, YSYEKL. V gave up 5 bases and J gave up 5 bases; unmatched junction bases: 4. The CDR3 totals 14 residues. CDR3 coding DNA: TGCGCCAGCAGCTTTAGCGGGAGTCACAATGAGCAGTTCTTC. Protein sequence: CASSFSGSHNEQFF.

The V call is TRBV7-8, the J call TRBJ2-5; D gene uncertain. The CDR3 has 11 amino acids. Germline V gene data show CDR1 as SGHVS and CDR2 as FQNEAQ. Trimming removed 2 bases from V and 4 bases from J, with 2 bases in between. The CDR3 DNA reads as TGTGCCAGCAGCTTAACAGAGACCCAGTACTTC. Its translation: CASSLTETQYF.

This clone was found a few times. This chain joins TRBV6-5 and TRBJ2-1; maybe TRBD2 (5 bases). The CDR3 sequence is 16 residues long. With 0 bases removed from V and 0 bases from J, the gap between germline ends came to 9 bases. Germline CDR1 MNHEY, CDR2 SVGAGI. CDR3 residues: CASSYSEDRSYNEQFF. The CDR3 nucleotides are TGTGCCAGCAGTTACTCGGAGGACCGCTCCTACAATGAGCAGTTCTTC.

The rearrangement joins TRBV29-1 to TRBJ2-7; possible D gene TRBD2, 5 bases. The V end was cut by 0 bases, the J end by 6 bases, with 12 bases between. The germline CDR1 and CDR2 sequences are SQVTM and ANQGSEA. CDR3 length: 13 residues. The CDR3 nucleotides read TGCAGCGTTGAAGATACGGGGTGGGGCGAGCAGTACTTC. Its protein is CSVEDTGWGEQYF.

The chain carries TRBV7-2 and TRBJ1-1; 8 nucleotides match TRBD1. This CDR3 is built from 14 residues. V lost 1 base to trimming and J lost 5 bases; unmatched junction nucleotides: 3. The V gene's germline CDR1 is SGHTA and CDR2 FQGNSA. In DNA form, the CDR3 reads TGTGCCAGCAGCTTAGGACAGGGGAGAACTGAAGCTTTCTTT. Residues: CASSLGQGRTEAFF. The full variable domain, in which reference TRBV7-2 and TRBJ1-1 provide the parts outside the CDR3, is GAGVSQSPSNKVTEKGKDVELRCDPISGHTALYWYRQSLGQGLEFLIYFQGNSAPDKSGLPSDRFSAERTGGSVSTLTIQRTQQEDSAVYLCASSLGQGRTEAFFGQGTRLTVV.

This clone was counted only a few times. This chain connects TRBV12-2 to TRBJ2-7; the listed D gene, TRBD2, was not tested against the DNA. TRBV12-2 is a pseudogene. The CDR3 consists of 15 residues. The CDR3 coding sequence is TGTGCAAGTCGCTCCCACGGACGGGACTCCTACGAGCAGTACTTC. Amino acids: CASRSHGRDSYEQYF.

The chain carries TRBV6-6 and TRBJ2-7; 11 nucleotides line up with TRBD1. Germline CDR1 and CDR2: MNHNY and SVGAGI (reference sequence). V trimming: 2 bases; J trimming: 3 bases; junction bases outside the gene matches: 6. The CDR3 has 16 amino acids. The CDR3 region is CASSYTTGTGGYEQYF. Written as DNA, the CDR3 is TGTGCCAGCAGTTACACTACCGGGACAGGGGGCTACGAGCAGTACTTC.

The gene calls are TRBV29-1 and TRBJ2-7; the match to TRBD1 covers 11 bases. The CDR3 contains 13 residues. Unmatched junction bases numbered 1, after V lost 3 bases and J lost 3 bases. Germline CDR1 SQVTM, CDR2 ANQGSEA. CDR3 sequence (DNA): TGCAGCGTTGAGGGGACAGGGGGCTACGAGCAGTACTTC. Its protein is CSVEGTGGYEQYF.

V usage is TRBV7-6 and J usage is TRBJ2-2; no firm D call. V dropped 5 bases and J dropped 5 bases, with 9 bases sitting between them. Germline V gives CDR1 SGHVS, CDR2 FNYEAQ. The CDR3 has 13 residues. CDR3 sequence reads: CASSTYETGELFF. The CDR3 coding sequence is TGTGCCAGCAGCACCTACGAGACCGGGGAGCTGTTTTTT.

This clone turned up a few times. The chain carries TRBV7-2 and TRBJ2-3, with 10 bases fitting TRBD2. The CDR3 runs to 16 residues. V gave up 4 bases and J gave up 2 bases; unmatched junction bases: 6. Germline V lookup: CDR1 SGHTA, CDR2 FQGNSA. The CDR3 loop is CASSSLGTSVTDTQYF. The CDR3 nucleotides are TGTGCCAGCAGCTCGTTAGGGACTAGCGTCACAGATACGCAGTATTTT.

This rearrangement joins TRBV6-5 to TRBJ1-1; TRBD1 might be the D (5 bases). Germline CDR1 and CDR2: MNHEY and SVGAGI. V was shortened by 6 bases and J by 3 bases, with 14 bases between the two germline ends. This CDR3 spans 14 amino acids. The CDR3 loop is CASSVTLGDTEAFF. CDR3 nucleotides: TGTGCCAGCAGCGTAACACTGGGGGACACTGAAGCTTTCTTT.

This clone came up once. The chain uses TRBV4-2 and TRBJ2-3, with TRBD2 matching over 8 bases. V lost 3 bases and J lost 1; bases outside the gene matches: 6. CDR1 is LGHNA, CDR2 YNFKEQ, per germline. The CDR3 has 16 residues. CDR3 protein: CASSQRSTSGTDTQYF. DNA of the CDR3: TGTGCCAGCAGCCAGCGGTCGACTAGCGGCACAGATACGCAGTATTTT.

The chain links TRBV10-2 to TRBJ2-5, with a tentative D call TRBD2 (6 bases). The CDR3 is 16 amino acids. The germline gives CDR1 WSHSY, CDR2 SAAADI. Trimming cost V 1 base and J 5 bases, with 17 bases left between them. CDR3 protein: CASSELSSVRGETQYF. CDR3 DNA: TGCGCCAGCAGTGAGTTGTCTAGCGTACGGGGCGAGACCCAGTACTTC.

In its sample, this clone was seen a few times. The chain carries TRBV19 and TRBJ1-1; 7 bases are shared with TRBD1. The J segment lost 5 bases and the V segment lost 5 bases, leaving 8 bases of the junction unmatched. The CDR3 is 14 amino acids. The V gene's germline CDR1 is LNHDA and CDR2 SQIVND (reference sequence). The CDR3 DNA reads TGTGCCAGTAGTCGCCAAGGGGGCGGGACTGAAGCTTTCTTT. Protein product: CASSRQGGGTEAFF. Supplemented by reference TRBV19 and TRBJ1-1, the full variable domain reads DGGITQSPKYLFRKEGQNVTLSCEQNLNHDAMYWYRQDPGQGLRLIYYSQIVNDFQKGDIAEGYSVSREKKESFPLTVTSAQKNPTAFYLCASSRQGGGTEAFFGQGTRLTVV.

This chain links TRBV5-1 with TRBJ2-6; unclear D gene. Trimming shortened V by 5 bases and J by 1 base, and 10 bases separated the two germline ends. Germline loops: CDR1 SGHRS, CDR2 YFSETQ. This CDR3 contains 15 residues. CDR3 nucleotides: TGCGCCAGCAGTGTCGCGGCGTCTGGGGCCAACGTCCTGACTTTC. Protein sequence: CASSVAASGANVLTF.

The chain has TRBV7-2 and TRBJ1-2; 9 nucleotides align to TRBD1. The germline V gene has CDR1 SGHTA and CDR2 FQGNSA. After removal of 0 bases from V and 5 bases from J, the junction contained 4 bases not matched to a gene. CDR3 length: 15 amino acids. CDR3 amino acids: CASSLALTGGYGYTF. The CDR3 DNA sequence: TGTGCCAGCAGCTTAGCCTTGACAGGGGGGTATGGCTACACCTTC.

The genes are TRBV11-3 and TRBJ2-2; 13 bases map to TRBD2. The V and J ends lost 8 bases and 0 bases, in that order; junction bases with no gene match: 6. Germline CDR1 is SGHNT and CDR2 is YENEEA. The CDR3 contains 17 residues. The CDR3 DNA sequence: TGTGCCAGCGGGGGACTAGCGGGGCACTCGAACACCGGGGAGCTGTTTTTT. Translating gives CASGGLAGHSNTGELFF.

The CDR3 here is CASSILAGINYEQYF. CDR3 nucleotides: TGTGCCAGCAGCATCCTAGCGGGAATTAACTACGAGCAGTACTTC. The rearrangement joins TRBV11-2 to TRBJ2-7; the match to TRBD2 covers 9 bases. V was clipped by 5 bases and J by 3 bases; unmatched bases: 8. From germline, CDR1 is SGHAT and CDR2 FQNNGV. CDR3 length: 15 amino acids.

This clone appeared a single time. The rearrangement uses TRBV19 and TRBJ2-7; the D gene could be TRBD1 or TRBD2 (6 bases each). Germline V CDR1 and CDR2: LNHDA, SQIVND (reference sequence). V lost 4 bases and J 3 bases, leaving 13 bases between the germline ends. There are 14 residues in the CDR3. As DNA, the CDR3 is TGTGCCAGTAGTAGAAAGGGGGGCCGCTACGAGCAGTACTTC. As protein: CASSRKGGRYEQYF.

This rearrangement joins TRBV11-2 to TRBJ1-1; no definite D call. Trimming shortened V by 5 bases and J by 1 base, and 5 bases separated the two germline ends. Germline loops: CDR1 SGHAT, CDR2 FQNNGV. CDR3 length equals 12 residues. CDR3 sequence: CASSDWNTEAFF. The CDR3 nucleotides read TGTGCCAGCAGCGACTGGAACACTGAAGCTTTCTTT.

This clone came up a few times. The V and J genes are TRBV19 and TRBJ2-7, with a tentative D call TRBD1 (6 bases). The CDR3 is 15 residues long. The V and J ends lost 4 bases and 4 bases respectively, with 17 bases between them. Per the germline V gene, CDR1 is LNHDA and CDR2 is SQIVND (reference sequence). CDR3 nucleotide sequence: TGTGCCAGTAGTACCGGGACAACATCTATTTACGAGCAGTACTTC. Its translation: CASSTGTTSIYEQYF.

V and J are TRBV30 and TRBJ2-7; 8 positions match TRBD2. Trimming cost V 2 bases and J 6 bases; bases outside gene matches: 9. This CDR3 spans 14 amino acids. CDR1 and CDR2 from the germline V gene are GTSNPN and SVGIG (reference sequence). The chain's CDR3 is CAWSPPTGGREQYF. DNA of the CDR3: TGTGCCTGGAGTCCCCCGACGGGAGGGCGCGAGCAGTACTTC.

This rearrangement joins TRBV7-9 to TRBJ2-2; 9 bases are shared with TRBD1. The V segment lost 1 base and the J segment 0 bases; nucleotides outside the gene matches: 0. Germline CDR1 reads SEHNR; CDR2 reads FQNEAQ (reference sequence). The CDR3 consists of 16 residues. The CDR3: CASSLGQGANTGELFF. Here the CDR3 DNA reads TGTGCCAGCAGCTTAGGACAGGGGGCGAACACCGGGGAGCTGTTTTTT.

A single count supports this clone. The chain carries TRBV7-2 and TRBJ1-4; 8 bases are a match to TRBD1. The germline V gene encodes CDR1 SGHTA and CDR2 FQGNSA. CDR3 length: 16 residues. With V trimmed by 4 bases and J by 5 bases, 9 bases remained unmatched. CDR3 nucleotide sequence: TGTGCCAGCAGCTCCGGCCAGACAGGGGTCAATGAAAAACTGTTTTTT. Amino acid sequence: CASSSGQTGVNEKLFF.

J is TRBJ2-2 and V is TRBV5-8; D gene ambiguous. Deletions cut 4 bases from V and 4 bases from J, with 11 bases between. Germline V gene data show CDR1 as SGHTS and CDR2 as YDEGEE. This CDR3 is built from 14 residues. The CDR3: CASSAVVGTGELFF. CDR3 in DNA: TGTGCCAGCAGCGCCGTTGTTGGCACCGGGGAGCTGTTTTTT.

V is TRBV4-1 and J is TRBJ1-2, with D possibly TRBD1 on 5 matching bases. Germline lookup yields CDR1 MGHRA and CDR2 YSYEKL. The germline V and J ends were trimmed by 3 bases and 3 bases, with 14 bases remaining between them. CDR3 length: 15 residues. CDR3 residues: CASSHPGWFDYGYTF. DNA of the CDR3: TGCGCCAGCAGCCATCCAGGGTGGTTTGACTATGGCTACACCTTC.